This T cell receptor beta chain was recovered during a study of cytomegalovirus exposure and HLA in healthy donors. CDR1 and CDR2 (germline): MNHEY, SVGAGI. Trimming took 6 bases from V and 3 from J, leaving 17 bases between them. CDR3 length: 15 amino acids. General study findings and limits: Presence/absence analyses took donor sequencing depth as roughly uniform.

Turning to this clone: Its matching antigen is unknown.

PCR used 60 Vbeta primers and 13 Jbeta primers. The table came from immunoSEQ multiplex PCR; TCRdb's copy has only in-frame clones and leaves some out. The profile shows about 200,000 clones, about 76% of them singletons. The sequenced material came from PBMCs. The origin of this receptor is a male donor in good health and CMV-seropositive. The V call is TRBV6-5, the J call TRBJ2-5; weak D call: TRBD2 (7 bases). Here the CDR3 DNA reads TGTGCCAGCAGCCGGGCAACAGGGAGGGAAGAGACCCAGTACTTC. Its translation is CASSRATGREETQYF.